This T cell receptor (beta chain) was retrieved from a study of T cell repertoires in cytomegalovirus infection. TCRdb independently ran MiXCR on the reads; one entry per CDR3 protein. The sample records 200,000 or so distinct CDR3 sequences, 28% being singletons. This clonotype has more than one count but fewer than ten. Sequencing was carried out using PBMCs. The clonotype originates from a human donor in good health (CMV status not recorded). Some clones in this sample may be carry-over from other donors' samples.

CDR3 nucleotide sequence: TGTGCCAGCAGTTCCAACCCAAATTCACCCCTCCACTTT. Encoded protein: CASSSNPNSPLHF. The genes are TRBV12-3 or TRBV12-4 and TRBJ1-6; no clear D gene. V was cut by 4 bases and J by 7 bases, with 8 bases left in between. The CDR3 consists of 13 residues.